Presented here are 25 T cell receptor beta chains from one specimen sequenced in a study of T cell responses to AZD1222 COVID-19 vaccine. Assay used: immunoSEQ multiplex PCR; TCRdb lists only in-frame clones, some missing. The table records some 150,000 clones, about 90% of them present only once. The sample was peripheral blood, taken on day 0 of MenACWY control vaccination. These receptors originate from an adult in good health.

This clone was seen only once. The V and J genes are TRBV5-6 and TRBJ1-1; D gene uncertain. Germline CDR1 and CDR2: SGHDT and YYEEEE. Trimming left V 3 bases short and J 3 bases short, with 12 bases between. The CDR3 loop spans 14 amino acids. CDR3 loop: CASSSPGFDTEAFF. Written as DNA, the CDR3 is TGTGCCAGCAGCTCGCCTGGATTTGACACTGAAGCTTTCTTT.

A few counts support this clone. The chain is built from TRBV6-5 and TRBJ1-1; D is undetermined. The germline V gene encodes CDR1 MNHEY and CDR2 SVGAGI. There are 13 residues in the CDR3. Trimming removed 4 bases at V and 3 bases at J, with 9 bases between. The CDR3 is CASSSAFDTEAFF. The CDR3 coding sequence is TGTGCCAGCAGTTCGGCCTTTGACACTGAAGCTTTCTTT.

By frequency in the sample, this clone is medium-sized (0.01 to 0.1%). V and J are TRBV18 and TRBJ2-4, with 7 bases lining up with TRBD1. V lost 5 bases to trimming and J lost 7 bases; unmatched junction nucleotides: 8. Germline V gene lookup returns CDR1 KGHSH and CDR2 LQKENI. The CDR3 contains 14 residues. As DNA, the CDR3 is TGTGCCAGCTCATCGACAGGGTATTTTAACATTCAGTACTTC. This sequence encodes CASSSTGYFNIQYF.

V gene TRBV5-1 combines with J gene TRBJ2-5, with 7 bases matching TRBD2. J gave up 5 bases and V 0 bases, and 10 bases lay outside the gene matches. Germline V gene data show CDR1 as SGHRS and CDR2 as YFSETQ. This CDR3 region has 16 residues. The CDR3 region has the DNA TGCGCCAGCAGCTTGGTAGGGGCTAGCGGTGAGGAGACCCAGTACTTC. This gives the protein CASSLVGASGEETQYF.

J is TRBJ2-7 and V is TRBV15; tentative D call: TRBD2 (5 bases). The CDR3 loop spans 16 amino acids. The germline V gene has CDR1 LNHNV and CDR2 YYDKDF (reference sequence). Trimming removed 0 bases at V and 4 bases at J, with 16 bases between. The CDR3 nucleotides are TGTGCCACCAGCAGAGATCGCAGTGGGAGCTTGTACGAGCAGTACTTC. Translating it yields CATSRDRSGSLYEQYF. Filled out from reference TRBV15 and TRBJ2-7, the complete variable domain reads DAMVIQNPRYQVTQFGKPVTLSCSQTLNHNVMYWYQQKSSQAPKLLFHYYDKDFNNEADTPDNFQSRRPNTSFCFLDIRSPGLGDTAMYLCATSRDRSGSLYEQYFGPGTRLTVT.

The V and J genes are TRBV2 and TRBJ2-5; D is unresolved. Germline V gives CDR1 SNHLY, CDR2 FYNNEI. This CDR3 is 11 amino acids long. Trimming cost V 8 bases and J 5 bases, with 9 bases left between them. CDR3 nucleotides: TGTGCCAGCTCCCTCTTGGAGACCCAGTACTTC. Encoded protein: CASSLLETQYF.

This chain links TRBV19 with TRBJ1-2, with D maybe TRBD1 (6 bases). Germline V gives CDR1 LNHDA, CDR2 SQIVND (reference sequence). This CDR3 is 14 amino acids long. Trimming removed 2 bases at V and 6 bases at J, with 13 bases between. CDR3 coding DNA: TGTGCCAGTAGTATAAGGGCCGGGGGCGATGGCTACACCTTC. Translated: CASSIRAGGDGYTF.

The chain has TRBV3-1 (or the pseudogene TRBV3-2) and TRBJ2-7; D not certain. Germline CDR1 reads LGHDT; CDR2 reads YNNKEL (reference sequence). The CDR3 length is 15 residues. Trimming removed 0 bases at V and 0 bases at J, with 9 bases between. The CDR3 coding sequence is TGTGCCAGCAGCCAAGACGCAGGCCTCTCCTACGAGCAGTACTTC. Translation gives CASSQDAGLSYEQYF.

The rearrangement links TRBV3-1 (or the pseudogene TRBV3-2) to TRBJ2-5; 11 bases are a match to TRBD1. V lost 1 base and J lost 7; bases outside the gene matches: 5. CDR3 length equals 15 residues. Germline V gene lookup returns CDR1 LGHDT and CDR2 YNNKEL (reference sequence). CDR3 sequence reads: CASSQGTGGGGTQYF. Here the CDR3 DNA reads TGTGCCAGCAGCCAAGGGACAGGGGGCGGTGGGACCCAGTACTTC.

The chain has TRBV6-1 and TRBJ2-7; no firm D call. Germline-derived CDR1 and CDR2 are MNHNS and SASEGT. The CDR3 loop spans 15 amino acids. V lost 2 bases, J lost 2 bases, and 13 bases lay in between. The CDR3 here is CASSESSLGPYEQYV. The CDR3 nucleotides are TGTGCCAGCAGTGAATCAAGCCTGGGCCCCTACGAGCAGTACGTC.

V usage is TRBV28 and J usage is TRBJ1-5; D is unresolved. Trimming stripped 2 bases from V and 0 bases from J, with 8 bases between. This CDR3 region has 15 residues. Per the germline V gene, CDR1 is MDHEN and CDR2 is SYDVKM. This CDR3 is CASSLPHNSNQPQHF. CDR3 DNA: TGTGCCAGCAGTTTACCCCATAATAGCAATCAGCCCCAGCATTTT.

V usage is TRBV5-6 and J usage is TRBJ2-7, with D possibly TRBD1 on 6 matching bases. Looked up from germline, CDR1 is SGHDT and CDR2 is YYEEEE. V lost 5 bases, J lost 0 bases, and 18 bases lay in between. The CDR3 covers 16 residues. The CDR3 DNA reads as TGTGCCAGCAGAGAGGACAGCACGACGAGCTCCTACGAGCAGTACGTC. Translating gives CASREDSTTSSYEQYV.

The chain is built from TRBV7-6 and TRBJ1-2, with TRBD1 identical over 7 bases. The CDR3 contains 15 residues. The V gene end was trimmed by 1 base and the J gene end by 4 bases; junction bases not matched to a gene: 6. Germline lookup yields CDR1 SGHVS and CDR2 FNYEAQ. DNA for the CDR3: TGTGCCAGCAGCTTAGATCAGGGGGAGGCCTATGGCTACACCTTC. It translates to CASSLDQGEAYGYTF.

This clone showed up just a few times. The rearrangement uses TRBV19 and TRBJ2-7, with a tentative D call TRBD1 (5 bases). V was clipped by 8 bases and J by 0 bases, with 17 bases between them. Per the germline V gene, CDR1 is LNHDA and CDR2 is SQIVND (reference sequence). CDR3 length: 15 amino acids. DNA for the CDR3: TGTGCCAGTTCGCCGTTAGACAGCACCTCCTACGAGCAGTACTTC. Its translation: CASSPLDSTSYEQYF. Full variable domain (missing parts from reference TRBV19 and TRBJ2-7): DGGITQSPKYLFRKEGQNVTLSCEQNLNHDAMYWYRQDPGQGLRLIYYSQIVNDFQKGDIAEGYSVSREKKESFPLTVTSAQKNPTAFYLCASSPLDSTSYEQYFGPGTRLTVT.

The chain joins TRBV5-4 to TRBJ1-2, with D possibly matching TRBD1 (5 bases). Germline CDR1 is SGHNT and CDR2 is YYREEE (reference sequence). V was clipped by 4 bases and J by 4 bases, with 17 bases between them. This CDR3 is 15 amino acids long. CDR3 sequence (DNA): TGTGCCAGCAGCCATCGGAAAGGGACGGCCTATGGCTACACCTTC. This translates into CASSHRKGTAYGYTF.

This chain joins TRBV12-3 or TRBV12-4 and TRBJ2-5; D remains unclear. With 2 bases removed from V and 1 base from J, the gap between germline ends came to 2 bases. There are 12 residues in the CDR3. In DNA, the CDR3 is TGTGCCAGCAGTTTAATCCAAGAGACCCAGTACTTC. Translating it yields CASSLIQETQYF.

This chain links TRBV9 with TRBJ2-5, with 11 positions matching TRBD2. The CDR3 loop spans 17 amino acids. The germline gives CDR1 SGDLS, CDR2 YYNGEE. J was trimmed by 2 bases and V by 0 bases; bases with no gene match: 6. CDR3 DNA sequence: TGTGCCAGCAGCGTAGGGCTAGCGGGGGGCGGACAAGAGACCCAGTACTTC. Its translation is CASSVGLAGGGQETQYF.

DNA of the CDR3: TGTGCCAGCTGTAGAGGGGTTTACACTGAAGCTTTCTTT. It translates to CASCRGVYTEAFF. This chain links TRBV2 with TRBJ1-1; D is possibly TRBD1 (5 bases). CDR1 and CDR2 from the germline V gene are SNHLY and FYNNEI. V was pared by 8 bases and J by 3 bases, with 13 bases between. CDR3 length equals 13 residues.

The genes are TRBV7-8 and TRBJ2-7; D may correspond to TRBD1 or TRBD2 (5 bases each). Germline CDR1 SGHVS, CDR2 FQNEAQ. Deletions cut 2 bases from V and 0 bases from J, with 17 bases between. The CDR3 consists of 17 residues. Written as DNA, the CDR3 is TGTGCCAGCAGCTTATTTCAAGGGACCGGGCTCTCCTACGAGCAGTACTTC. This sequence encodes CASSLFQGTGLSYEQYF.

V is TRBV21-1 and J is TRBJ2-7; the table gives TRBD1 as D, unverified against the DNA. TRBV21-1 represents a pseudogene. CDR3 length: 16 residues. CDR3 DNA sequence: TGTGCCAGCAACAACCATACCCGGGACAGGACCTACGAGCAGTACGTC. This sequence encodes CASNNHTRDRTYEQYV.

DNA of the CDR3: TGTGCCACCAGCAGAGATCAGGCCCGATGGTTGAACGAGCAGTACTTC. Translation gives CATSRDQARWLNEQYF. The chain is built from TRBV15 and TRBJ2-7; D not certain. V dropped 0 bases and J dropped 5 bases, with 17 bases sitting between them. CDR1 and CDR2 (germline): LNHNV, YYDKDF (reference sequence). This CDR3 is built from 16 residues.

The chain joins TRBV7-9 to TRBJ2-1, with TRBD2 as a possible D gene (5 bases). Trimming cost V 5 bases and J 5 bases, with 16 bases left between them. Looked up from germline, CDR1 is SEHNR and CDR2 is FQNEAQ (reference sequence). CDR3 size: 15 residues. The CDR3 bases are TGTGCCAGCAGCCCTCGGGCTAGCAGGAACAATGAGCAGTTCTTC. Amino acid sequence: CASSPRASRNNEQFF.

V gene TRBV28 combines with J gene TRBJ1-2; a possible D gene is TRBD1 (6 bases). V lost 5 bases, J lost 0 bases, and 13 bases lay in between. This CDR3 contains 15 residues. Germline CDR1 reads MDHEN; CDR2 reads SYDVKM. The CDR3 nucleotides read TGTGCCAGCAGTATGGGGGCCGCCGCTAACTATGGCTACACCTTC. Translated: CASSMGAAANYGYTF.

This clone came up once. CDR3 coding DNA: TGTGCCAGCAGCTTGGACACGCGCGCCCAAGAGACCCAGTACTTC. It translates to CASSLDTRAQETQYF. V gene TRBV5-4 combines with J gene TRBJ2-5; no firm D call. Germline V gene data show CDR1 as SGHNT and CDR2 as YYREEE (reference sequence). Trimming removed 0 bases from V and 1 base from J, with 10 bases in between. There are 15 residues in the CDR3.

V gene TRBV24-1 combines with J gene TRBJ2-2; the match to TRBD2 covers 8 bases. Per the germline V gene, CDR1 is KGHDR and CDR2 is SFDVKD. The CDR3 contains 18 residues. The ends lost 3 bases at V and 7 bases at J; junction bases unmatched: 15. For the CDR3, the DNA is TGTGCCACCAGTGATCCATTCGGGGGGGCCCCTGAAGGCGGGGAGCTGTTTTTT. It translates to CATSDPFGGAPEGGELFF.